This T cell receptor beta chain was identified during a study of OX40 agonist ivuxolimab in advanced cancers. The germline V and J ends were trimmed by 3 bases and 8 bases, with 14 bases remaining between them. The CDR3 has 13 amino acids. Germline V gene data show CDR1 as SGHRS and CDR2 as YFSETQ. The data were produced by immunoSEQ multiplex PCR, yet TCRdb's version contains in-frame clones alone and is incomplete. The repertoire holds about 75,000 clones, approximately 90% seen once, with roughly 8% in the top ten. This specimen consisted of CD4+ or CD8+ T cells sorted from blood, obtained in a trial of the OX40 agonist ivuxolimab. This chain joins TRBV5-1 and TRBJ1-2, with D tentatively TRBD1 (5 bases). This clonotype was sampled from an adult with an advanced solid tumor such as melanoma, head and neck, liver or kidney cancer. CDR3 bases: TGCGCCAGCAGCTGGGACCCGCCTGGGGGCTACACCTTC. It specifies CASSWDPPGGYTF.